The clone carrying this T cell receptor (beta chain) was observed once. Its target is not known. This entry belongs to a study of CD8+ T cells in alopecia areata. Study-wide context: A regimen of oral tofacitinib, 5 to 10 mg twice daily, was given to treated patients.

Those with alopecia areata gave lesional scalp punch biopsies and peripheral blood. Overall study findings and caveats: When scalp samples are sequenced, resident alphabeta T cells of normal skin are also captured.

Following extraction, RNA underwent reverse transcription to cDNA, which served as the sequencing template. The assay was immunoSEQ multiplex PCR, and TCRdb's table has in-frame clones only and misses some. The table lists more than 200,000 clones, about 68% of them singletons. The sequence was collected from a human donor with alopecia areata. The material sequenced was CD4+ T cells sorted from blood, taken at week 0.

The CDR3 is CSVVGGPETQYF. The CDR3 DNA reads as TGCAGCGTTGTTGGCGGACCGGAGACCCAGTACTTC. J is TRBJ2-5 and V is TRBV29-1; D is undetermined. Germline V CDR1 and CDR2: SQVTM, ANQGSEA. V lost 4 bases and J lost 5, with 11 bases in between. The CDR3 consists of 12 residues.